The 23 T cell receptor beta chains reported below all come from one sample, sequenced in a study of patients and donors after allogeneic stem cell transplantation (dated by TCRdb to the early 2020s). Preparation of the library involved RT-PCR. Sequencing used a NextSeq 550. Clones were called with MiXCR by TCRdb after fastp trimmed the public reads at Q25, and only in-frame beta chains were retained. Rows are combined by CDR3 protein, so each entry shows the most common genes and DNA. A total of about 96,000 distinct CDR3 sequences appear in this sample, around 48% of them only once. Approximately 60% of the sample is taken by the ten largest. The material sequenced was blood, either unsorted or a sorted T cell fraction (not recorded which). These receptors all stem from a human donor who was either an allogeneic HSCT recipient or a stem cell or donor lymphocyte infusion donor (not recorded which). It is not recorded whose cells these are; they may come from a transplant donor.

Worth noting for this clonotype: The germline gene is not matched at one end of the junction; a read error may be the cause. J is TRBJ2-7 and V is TRBV29-1; TRBD2 matches at 14 bases. This CDR3 has 15 residues. CDR1 SQVTM and CDR2 ANQGSEA come from the germline V gene. The chain's CDR3 is CSVEGLAGGPYERYF. CDR3 nucleotide sequence: TGCAGCGTTGAAGGACTAGCGGGAGGGCCCTACGAGCGGTACTTC.

This clonotype was recorded once. CDR3 DNA: TGTGCCAGCAGTTTTATCGGGAGGGCTCCAACATACAATGAGCAGTTCTTC. Its translation is CASSFIGRAPTYNEQFF. The chain recombines TRBV12-3 or TRBV12-4 with TRBJ2-1; 8 nucleotides agree with TRBD2. The junction had 11 bases not matched to a gene; V was cut back by 3 bases and J by 4 bases. The CDR3 is 17 residues long.

V and J are TRBV3-1 and TRBJ1-2, with a weak D call TRBD1 (6 bases). V was shortened by 3 bases and J by 4 bases, with 15 bases between the two germline ends. The CDR3 is made up of 15 amino acids. CDR1 is LGHDT and CDR2 is YNNKEL in the germline V gene (reference sequence). The DNA of the CDR3 is TGTGCCAGCAGCCACGCCCTGGACAGCCTCTATGGCTACACCTTC. Its protein is CASSHALDSLYGYTF.

The CDR3 loop reads CASSKRDRGAQPQHF. CDR3 DNA sequence: TGTGCCAGTAGTAAAAGGGACAGGGGGGCTCAGCCCCAGCATTTT. The chain is built from TRBV19 and TRBJ1-5; 11 bases align to TRBD1. Germline assignment: CDR1 LNHDA and CDR2 SQIVND (reference sequence). The V gene end was trimmed by 4 bases and the J gene end by 6 bases; junction bases not matched to a gene: 5. The CDR3 length is 15 residues.

The chain couples TRBV29-1 to TRBJ1-1; TRBD1 agrees at 8 bases. V was clipped by 3 bases and J by 1 base; unmatched bases: 1. Germline-derived CDR1 and CDR2 are SQVTM and ANQGSEA. This CDR3 contains 13 residues. The CDR3 is CSVDGQGNTEAFF. The CDR3 DNA sequence: TGCAGCGTTGATGGACAGGGGAACACTGAAGCTTTCTTT.

This clonotype showed up just a few times. The chain couples TRBV28 to TRBJ1-5, with a tentative D call TRBD1 (5 bases). Germline lookup yields CDR1 MDHEN and CDR2 SYDVKM. The CDR3 is 13 residues long. Trimming took 7 bases from V and 5 from J, leaving 12 bases between them. The CDR3 nucleotides read TGTGCCAGCAAGGGCAGGGTTGATCAGCCCCAGCATTTT. Protein product: CASKGRVDQPQHF.

Only a few counts were recorded for this clonotype. The V gene is TRBV12-3 or TRBV12-4, the J gene TRBJ1-6; D remains ambiguous. Trimming shortened V by 7 bases and J by 3 bases, and 10 bases separated the two germline ends. The CDR3 has 14 residues. CDR3 sequence: CASTFMIYNSPLHF. The CDR3 bases are TGTGCCAGCACCTTCATGATCTATAATTCACCCCTCCACTTT.

The count of this clonotype is one. V gene TRBV29-1 combines with J gene TRBJ2-1; D not certain. Germline V lookup: CDR1 SQVTM, CDR2 ANQGSEA. Trimming left V 4 bases short and J 12 bases short, with 16 bases between. CDR3 size: 12 residues. Here the CDR3 DNA reads TGCAGCGTTGTAGAGGACGGGTTTTGGCAGTTCTTC. Translated: CSVVEDGFWQFF.

The V and J genes are TRBV4-3 and TRBJ2-7; no clear D gene. This CDR3 comprises 15 residues. The V gene's germline CDR1 is LGHNA and CDR2 YSLEER. V lost 0 bases, J lost 3 bases, and 12 bases lay in between. The CDR3 loop reads CASSQEWVRYYEQYF. The CDR3, as DNA: TGCGCCAGCAGCCAAGAATGGGTCAGGTACTACGAGCAGTACTTC.

This clonotype occurred a few times. This chain joins TRBV7-8 and TRBJ1-5; D ambiguous. Germline-derived CDR1 and CDR2 are SGHVS and FQNEAQ. The CDR3 has 17 amino acids. Trimming took off 2 bases at V and 2 bases at J, with 16 bases between the two ends. The CDR3 here is CASSLRRIMDGNQPQHF. DNA of the CDR3: TGTGCCAGCAGCTTACGGCGGATTATGGATGGCAATCAGCCCCAGCATTTT.

The rearrangement uses TRBV5-5 and TRBJ1-5; D is unresolved. This CDR3 spans 16 amino acids. Germline V gene sequence: CDR1 SGHKS, CDR2 YYEKEE (reference sequence). V lost 2 bases and J lost 7, with 19 bases in between. This CDR3 reads CASSFGPPFPGQPQHF. The CDR3 DNA sequence: TGTGCCAGCAGCTTCGGGCCTCCTTTTCCTGGACAGCCCCAGCATTTT.

This clonotype was observed a handful of times. This chain's CDR3 is CSVMVNEKLFF. CDR3 sequence (DNA): TGCAGCGTTATGGTAAATGAAAAACTGTTTTTT. The V and J genes are TRBV29-1 and TRBJ1-4, with D unresolved. The V gene lost 5 bases and the J gene lost 5 bases, with 6 bases spanning the gap. CDR3 size: 11 residues. Germline lookup yields CDR1 SQVTM and CDR2 ANQGSEA. The whole variable domain, filled in from reference TRBV29-1 and TRBJ1-4, reads SAVISQKPSRDICQRGTSLTIQCQVDSQVTMMFWYRQQPGQSLTLIATANQGSEATYESGFVIDKFPISRPNLTFSTLTVSNMSPEDSSIYLCSVMVNEKLFFGSGTQLSVL.

The chain combines TRBV7-9 with TRBJ1-4; D is uncertain. The CDR3 has 14 amino acids. The ends were cut back, 3 bases at V and 6 bases at J, with 11 bases in the middle. CDR1 is SEHNR, CDR2 FQNEAQ, per germline (reference sequence). CDR3 region: CASSFTWTDEKLFF. The CDR3 region has the DNA TGTGCCAGCAGCTTCACCTGGACGGATGAAAAACTGTTTTTT.

This clonotype was observed a few times. The chain couples TRBV6-6 to TRBJ1-2, with D maybe TRBD1 (6 bases). Germline values: CDR1 MNHNY, CDR2 SVGAGI (reference sequence). The CDR3 has 14 residues. Trimming took 0 bases from V and 7 from J, leaving 12 bases between them. This CDR3 reads CASSYSGGSLGYTF. Written as DNA, the CDR3 is TGTGCCAGCAGTTACTCAGGGGGTTCCCTTGGCTACACCTTC.

The chain recombines TRBV27 with TRBJ1-5, with TRBD1 as a possible D gene (5 bases). Germline values: CDR1 MNHEY, CDR2 SMNVEV (reference sequence). With 1 base removed from V and 3 bases from J, the gap between germline ends came to 13 bases. This CDR3 spans 16 amino acids. CDR3 sequence reads: CASSLWAGRINQPQHF. The CDR3 nucleotides are TGTGCCAGCAGTTTATGGGCAGGGAGGATCAATCAGCCCCAGCATTTT.

The J gene is TRBJ1-5, the V gene TRBV27, with D possibly TRBD1 on 5 matching bases. Germline values: CDR1 MNHEY, CDR2 SMNVEV (reference sequence). Trimming stripped 4 bases from V and 9 bases from J, with 25 bases between. CDR3 length equals 17 residues. The DNA for the CDR3 is TGTGCCAGCAGTTCGACCTGGGGGGTGGAACGGCTGCGGCCCCAGCATTTT. This sequence encodes CASSSTWGVERLRPQHF.

V and J are TRBV27 and TRBJ1-5, with unresolved D. Trimming took 4 bases from V and 7 from J, leaving 11 bases between them. The germline V gene encodes CDR1 MNHEY and CDR2 SMNVEV (reference sequence). The length of the CDR3 is 13 residues. In DNA form, the CDR3 reads TGTGCCAGCAGTTCCACCACGGGGCAGCCCCAGCATTTT. It translates to CASSSTTGQPQHF.

The genes are TRBV5-6 and TRBJ2-7, with TRBD2 matching 9 bases. Trimming cost V 5 bases and J 2 bases; bases outside gene matches: 8. Looked up from germline, CDR1 is SGHDT and CDR2 is YYEEEE. The CDR3 contains 15 residues. CDR3 protein: CASSPVAGGPYEQYF. The CDR3 coding sequence is TGTGCCAGCAGTCCTGTGGCGGGAGGGCCCTACGAGCAGTACTTC.

The chain is built from TRBV7-9 and TRBJ1-2; 10 nucleotides align to TRBD1. J was trimmed by 8 bases and V by 3 bases; bases with no gene match: 6. The germline CDR1 and CDR2 sequences are SEHNR and FQNEAQ (reference sequence). This CDR3 is 14 amino acids long. CDR3 DNA: TGTGCCAGCAGCTTGGACAGGGGGTTCGGAGGCTACACCTTC. Its protein is CASSLDRGFGGYTF.

This rearrangement joins TRBV5-1 to TRBJ2-7; D is undetermined. The CDR3 has 12 residues. The germline gives CDR1 SGHRS, CDR2 YFSETQ. The ends were cut back, 2 bases at V and 11 bases at J, with 14 bases in the middle. CDR3 bases: TGCGCCAGCAGCTTAGACCCTGCCGCCAAGTACTTC. This sequence encodes CASSLDPAAKYF.

Concerning this clonotype itself: One end of the junction is discordant with germline, which a read error may explain. The chain has TRBV7-9 and TRBJ1-2, with D maybe TRBD1 (6 bases). This CDR3 contains 14 residues. Germline V gene data show CDR1 as SEHNR and CDR2 as FQNEAQ (reference sequence). CDR3 sequence (DNA): TGTGCCAGCAGCCACGAAACAGGGACCTATGGCTATACCTTC. Its translation: CASSHETGTYGYTF. Variable domain in full (rest from reference TRBV7-9 and TRBJ1-2): DTGVSQNPRHKITKRGQNVTFRCDPISEHNRLYWYRQTLGQGPEFLTYFQNEAQLEKSRLLSDRFSAERPKGSFSTLEIQRTEQGDSAMYLCASSHETGTYGYTFGSGTRLTVV.

The CDR3 protein is CSAPGGSNNEKLFF. The CDR3 DNA is TGCAGTGCCCCCGGGGGGAGCAATAATGAAAAACTGTTTTTT. The rearrangement uses TRBV20-1 and TRBJ1-4; the D gene is possibly TRBD1 (5 bases). Germline V CDR1 and CDR2: DFQATT, SNEGSKA (reference sequence). CDR3 size: 14 residues. The germline V and J ends were trimmed by 6 bases and 4 bases, with 15 bases remaining between them.

The table lists this clonotype with a few counts. The chain joins TRBV24-1 to TRBJ1-1; D remains ambiguous. This CDR3 is 11 amino acids long. V shed 7 bases and J shed 10 bases, with 12 bases lying between them. The germline CDR1 and CDR2 sequences are KGHDR and SFDVKD. The CDR3 DNA is TGTGCCACCAGCCTGTTTGGGCGAGCTTTCTTT. This gives the protein CATSLFGRAFF.